The clone carrying this TCR beta chain was seen a few times. The target antigen is unknown. The junction had 8 bases not matched to a gene; V was cut back by 3 bases and J by 3 bases. The CDR3 sequence is 16 residues long. The germline gives CDR1 MGHRA, CDR2 YSYEKL. The entry originates in a study of T-cell memory formation after mild COVID-19. One entry per CDR3 protein, called by TCRdb with MiXCR from the 5' RACE reads. The sample records more than 350,000 distinct CDR3 sequences, about 17% being singletons. General study points: Most CD4+ clones that shrank were in CM and EM, while CD8+ ones turned up in EMRA.

The sample was PBMCs or a T cell subset sorted from them (not recorded which). The sequence was obtained from a man between 18 and 29 years old who had mild COVID-19 (a few samples of this study predate the infection). Cell type and time point are not known. The rearrangement uses TRBV4-1 and TRBJ1-5; 7 bases agree with TRBD1. CDR3 in amino acids: CASSQNRGPLNQPQHF. The CDR3 region has the DNA TGCGCCAGCAGCCAGAACAGGGGTCCTCTCAATCAGCCCCAGCATTTT.